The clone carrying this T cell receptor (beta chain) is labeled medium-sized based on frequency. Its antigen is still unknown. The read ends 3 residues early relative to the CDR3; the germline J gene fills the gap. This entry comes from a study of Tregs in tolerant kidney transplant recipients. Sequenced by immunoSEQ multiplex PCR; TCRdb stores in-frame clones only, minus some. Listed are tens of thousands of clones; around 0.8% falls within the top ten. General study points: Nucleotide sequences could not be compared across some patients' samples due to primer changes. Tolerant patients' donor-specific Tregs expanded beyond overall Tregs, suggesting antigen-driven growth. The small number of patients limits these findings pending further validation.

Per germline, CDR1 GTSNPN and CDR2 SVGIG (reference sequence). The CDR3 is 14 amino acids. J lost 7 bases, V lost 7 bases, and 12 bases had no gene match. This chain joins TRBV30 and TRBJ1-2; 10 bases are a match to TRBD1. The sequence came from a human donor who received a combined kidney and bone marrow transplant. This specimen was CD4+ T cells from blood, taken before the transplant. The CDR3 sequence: CASPVGGQGSGYTF. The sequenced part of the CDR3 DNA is TGTGCCTCGCCGGTCGGGGGACAGGGGTCTGGC.